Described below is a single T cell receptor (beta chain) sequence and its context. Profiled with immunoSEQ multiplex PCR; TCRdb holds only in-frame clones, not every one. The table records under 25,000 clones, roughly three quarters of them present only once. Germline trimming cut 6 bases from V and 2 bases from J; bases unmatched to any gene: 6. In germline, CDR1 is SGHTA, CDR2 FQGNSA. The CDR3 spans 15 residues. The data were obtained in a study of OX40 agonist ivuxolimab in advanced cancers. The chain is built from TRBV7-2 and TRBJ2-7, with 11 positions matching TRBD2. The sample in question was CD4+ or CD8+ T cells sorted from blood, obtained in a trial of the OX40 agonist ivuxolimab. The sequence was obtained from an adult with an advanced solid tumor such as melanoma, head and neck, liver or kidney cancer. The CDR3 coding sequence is TGTGCCAGCAGGTCTACTAGCGGGGGTGCCTACGAGCAGTACTTC. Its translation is CASRSTSGGAYEQYF.